This T cell receptor beta chain was sequenced for a study of T cell responses to AZD1222 COVID-19 vaccine (dated by TCRdb to the early 2020s). In terms of the full investigation: AZD1222 recipients whose second dose came at about 4 weeks and those whose second dose came at about 12 weeks were combined into one group, since spike-specific TCR depth and breadth did not differ between the two schedules. TCR sequencing covered fewer than 250 trial participants: about 210 given two doses of AZD1222 and about 26 given two doses of MenACWY control vaccine. Enrollment into the trials was organized by age into subgroups of 18-55, 56-69 and 70-plus years, and those subgroups contained roughly 150, 30 and 60 TCR-sequenced participants, respectively.

Findings and caveats that apply to the study as a whole: The whole spike protein was spanned by vaccine-associated CD4 TCRs, and dominant responses were seen in regions 160-218 and 743-854. Participants were mostly white British and included more females than males, and it was suggested by the authors that clonal diversity may have been underestimated. Because no day 14 peak-response samples were available, the repertoires could be characterized only after the peak T cell response. Conclusions about previously exposed vaccinees were limited because only six AZD1222 recipients were SARS-CoV-2 seropositive at baseline. Nearly half of unique spike-specific TCRs reportedly recognized epitopes outside regions mutated in the B.1.351 and B.1.1.7 variants. Spike-specific TCR breadth and depth rose significantly after two AZD1222 doses compared with day 0 and with MenACWY recipients. The 56-69-year group was small, and its depth increase did not reach significance, likely because of low power.

The CDR3 regions of human TCRbeta chains were analyzed by immunosequencing. As for how the authors treated the data: Repertoire TCRs were matched against a reference library of SARS-CoV-2-specific TCRs generated with the MIRA antigen-specificity platform. Breadth was defined as the fraction of unique TCRs that were SARS-CoV-2-associated, and depth was defined as the fraction of total T cells that were SARS-CoV-2-associated. Each spike-specific TCR was assigned to its reactive spike region and to a CD4 or CD8 class using the MIRA data. Log10-transformed breadth and depth values were compared by one-way ANOVA with Sidak's multiple comparisons tests. As stored in TCRdb, this immuneACCESS dataset retains in-frame rearrangements with V and J assigned. A fraction of the clones does not appear; measured against another copy, unresolved V genes explain less than half of the discrepancy, and the remainder lacks a known reason. V and J calls and clone size are as listed in that table; D and trimming were resolved from the DNA. This sample lists 95,000 to 110,000 clones; about nine tenths were detected once. Together, the top ten hold over 15% of the sample.

The time point label, read with the paper, signifies: baseline before first vaccination. Vaccinee samples were obtained from the UK trials COV001 and COV002, which included a single-blind randomized controlled phase 2/3 trial of AZD1222 (ChAdOx1 nCoV-19) in healthy adults. Trial participant PBMC samples were collected at day 0 and day 28 after the second dose for TCRbeta chain sequencing. Turning to this clone: There is no known antigen for this receptor. The sample holds no much larger clone one base away, and base qualities are not on file.

Cut back by 5 bases and 1 base, the V and J ends lie 5 bases apart. CDR1 LNHDA and CDR2 SQIVND are derived from the germline V gene (reference sequence). The CDR3, from cysteine to phenylalanine, totals 12 residues. Here the CDR3 DNA is all that survives: 36 bases in frame from base 1. This chain is built from TRBV19 and TRBJ2-5, with the identity of the D gene unclear. This sample comprised peripheral blood, obtained on day 0 of AZD1222 vaccination. This TCR was sampled from an adult in good health. Here the CDR3 is given as CASSGSQETQYF. The nucleotides read TGTGCCAGTAGTGGCAGCCAAGAGACCCAGTACTTC.